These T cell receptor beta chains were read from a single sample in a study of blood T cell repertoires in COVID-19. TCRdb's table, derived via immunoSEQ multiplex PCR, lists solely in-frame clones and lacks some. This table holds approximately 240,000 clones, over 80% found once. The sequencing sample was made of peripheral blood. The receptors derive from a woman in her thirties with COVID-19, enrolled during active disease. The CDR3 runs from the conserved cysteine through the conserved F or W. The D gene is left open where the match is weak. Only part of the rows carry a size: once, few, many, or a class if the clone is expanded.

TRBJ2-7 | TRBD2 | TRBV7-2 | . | CASSAGTSGYEQYF | TGTGCCAGCAGCGCCGGGACTAGCGGGTACGAGCAGTACTTC
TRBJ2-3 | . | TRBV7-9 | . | CASSASWAGPGGHTQYF | TGTGCCAGCAGCGCAAGTTGGGCGGGACCGGGTGGTCATACGCAGTATTTT
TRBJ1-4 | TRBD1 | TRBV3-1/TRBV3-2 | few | CASSSSDRGGEKLFF | TGTGCCAGCAGCTCTTCGGACAGGGGTGGCGAAAAACTGTTTTTT
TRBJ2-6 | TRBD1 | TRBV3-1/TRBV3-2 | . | CASSQLGTGSSGANVLTF | TGTGCCAGCAGCCAACTTGGGACAGGTAGCTCTGGGGCCAACGTCCTGACTTTC
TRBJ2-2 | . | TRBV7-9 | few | CASSLGVGDTGELFF | TGTGCCAGCAGCTTGGGTGTAGGGGACACCGGGGAGCTGTTTTTT
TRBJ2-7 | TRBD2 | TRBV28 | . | CASSPYGVAGAYEQYF | TGTGCCAGCAGTCCCTACGGGGTAGCGGGTGCCTACGAGCAGTACTTC
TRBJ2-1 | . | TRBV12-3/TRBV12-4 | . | CASSLVEDEQFF | TGTGCCAGCAGTTTAGTAGAAGATGAGCAGTTCTTC
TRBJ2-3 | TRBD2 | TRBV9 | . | CASSDLFAGGASGTQYF | TGTGCCAGCAGCGACCTCTTTGCGGGGGGCGCCAGCGGTACGCAGTATTTT
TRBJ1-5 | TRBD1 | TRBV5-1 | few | CASRRTGDPNQPQHF | TGCGCCAGCCGCCGGACAGGCGATCCCAATCAGCCCCAGCATTTT
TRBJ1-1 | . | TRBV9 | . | CASSVGEGITEAFF | TGTGCCAGCAGCGTAGGCGAGGGTATCACTGAAGCTTTCTTT
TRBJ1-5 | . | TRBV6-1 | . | CASSEAQSPSPQHF | TGTGCCAGCAGTGAAGCTCAGTCCCCATCCCCCCAGCATTTT
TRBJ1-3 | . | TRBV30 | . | CAWSATRQGGGNTIYF | TGTGCCTGGAGTGCTACCCGGCAGGGAGGTGGAAACACCATATATTTT
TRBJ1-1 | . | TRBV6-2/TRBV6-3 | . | CASSYVSGTEAFF | TGTGCCAGCAGTTACGTGTCGGGAACTGAAGCTTTCTTT
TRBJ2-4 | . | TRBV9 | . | CASSPGQTLAKNIQYF | TGTGCCAGCAGCCCAGGACAGACTTTAGCCAAAAACATTCAGTACTTC
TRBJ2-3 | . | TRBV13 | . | CASSQNPGYAGYF | TGTGCCAGCAGTCAAAACCCGGGGTACGCAGGCTATTTT
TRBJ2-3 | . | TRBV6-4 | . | CASSPDRTSTDTQYF | TGTGCCAGCAGCCCTGACAGGACTAGCACAGATACGCAGTATTTT
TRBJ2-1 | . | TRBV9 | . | CASSEGGRRIKDEQFF | TGTGCCAGCAGCGAAGGAGGCAGGAGAATAAAGGATGAGCAGTTCTTC
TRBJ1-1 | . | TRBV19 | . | CASSILGRNTEAFF | TGTGCCAGTAGTATCCTTGGGAGGAACACTGAAGCTTTCTTT